Shown below are 12 T cell receptor beta chains from a single sample sequenced in a study of shared clonotypes between healthy human individuals. The data were produced by immunoSEQ multiplex PCR, yet TCRdb's version contains in-frame clones alone and is incomplete. The sample lists 2,500,000 or so clones, roughly 93% occurring once. The sample taken for sequencing was naive CD4+ T cells from PBMCs. Subset defined: CD45RA+ positively selected. Source of these receptors: a man between 18 and 29 years old in good health. Some clones in this sample may be carry-over from other donors' samples.

This clone was seen just once. V is TRBV11-3 and J is TRBJ2-3; 9 nucleotides align to TRBD2. Germline trimming cut 5 bases from V and 4 bases from J; bases unmatched to any gene: 7. The germline V gene encodes CDR1 SGHNT and CDR2 YENEEA. The CDR3 length is 15 residues. In nucleotides, the CDR3 is TGTGCCAGCAGCATTAGCGGGAGCCCCCCAGATACGCAGTATTTT. Translated, it gives CASSISGSPPDTQYF.

The V gene is TRBV19, the J gene TRBJ2-3; D not resolved. The V gene's germline CDR1 is LNHDA and CDR2 SQIVND (reference sequence). V dropped 5 bases and J dropped 0 bases, with 12 bases sitting between them. CDR3 length equals 15 residues. This CDR3 reads CASSAAGDSTDTQYF. CDR3 DNA: TGTGCCAGTAGTGCCGCTGGAGATAGCACAGATACGCAGTATTTT.

The chain is built from TRBV11-2 and TRBJ2-5, with TRBD2 matching over 10 bases. The CDR3 has 15 amino acids. Trimming at V came to 5 bases and at J to 2 bases, leaving 5 bases not matched to a gene. Germline CDR1 and CDR2: SGHAT and FQNNGV. CDR3 loop: CASSPGLAVQETQYF. The CDR3 region has the DNA TGTGCCAGCAGCCCCGGACTAGCGGTACAAGAGACCCAGTACTTC.

The chain couples TRBV11-1 to TRBJ2-2, with 9 positions matching TRBD1. This CDR3 has 15 residues. V shed 5 bases and J 6 bases; nucleotides not matched to a gene: 7. Per the germline V gene, CDR1 is SGHAT and CDR2 is FQDESV (reference sequence). Written as DNA, the CDR3 is TGTGCCAGCAGCCCCAAGACAGGGGGGTCCGGGGAGCTGTTTTTT. Its protein is CASSPKTGGSGELFF.

In DNA, the CDR3 is TGTGCCAGCCATCCCAGGGCGCTCACAGATACGCAGTATTTT. Amino acid sequence: CASHPRALTDTQYF. V usage is TRBV19 and J usage is TRBJ2-3; weak D call: TRBD1 (5 bases). Germline values: CDR1 LNHDA, CDR2 SQIVND (reference sequence). The CDR3 consists of 14 residues. V was clipped by 9 bases and J by 2 bases, with 15 bases between them. Full variable domain (remainder filled in from reference TRBV19 and TRBJ2-3): DGGITQSPKYLFRKEGQNVTLSCEQNLNHDAMYWYRQDPGQGLRLIYYSQIVNDFQKGDIAEGYSVSREKKESFPLTVTSAQKNPTAFYLCASHPRALTDTQYFGPGTRLTVL.

The CDR3 nucleotides are TGTGCCTGGAGCGGGGGGAGCAAAAACATTCAGTACTTC. Amino acid sequence: CAWSGGSKNIQYF. The chain combines TRBV30 with TRBJ2-4, with 7 bases that match TRBD2. Per the germline V gene, CDR1 is GTSNPN and CDR2 is SVGIG (reference sequence). V trimming: 3 bases; J trimming: 3 bases; junction bases outside the gene matches: 2. The CDR3 contains 13 residues.

This sequence joins TRBV2 and TRBJ1-3; D not resolved. The CDR3 is 17 residues long. V lost 5 bases and J 2 bases, leaving 19 bases between the germline ends. The germline V gene encodes CDR1 SNHLY and CDR2 FYNNEI. As DNA, the CDR3 is TGTGCCAGCAGTACAGACGGACTCTCCTTCACTGGAAACACCATATATTTT. Protein product: CASSTDGLSFTGNTIYF. The whole variable domain, remainder taken from reference TRBV2 and TRBJ1-3, is EPEVTQTPSHQVTQMGQEVILRCVPISNHLYFYWYRQILGQKVEFLVSFYNNEISEKSEIFDDQFSVERPDGSNFTLKIRSTKLEDSAMYFCASSTDGLSFTGNTIYFGEGSWLTVV.

V usage is TRBV6-1 and J usage is TRBJ2-5; maybe TRBD1 (5 bases). The V gene lost 0 bases and the J gene lost 7 bases, with 12 bases spanning the gap. CDR1 is MNHNS, CDR2 SASEGT, per germline. The length of the CDR3 is 14 residues. The DNA for the CDR3 is TGTGCCAGCAGTGAAGCAGGGGTTGATAGGACCCAGTACTTC. Translating it yields CASSEAGVDRTQYF.

This clone was seen just once. The rearrangement links TRBV29-1 to TRBJ1-1; 8 nucleotides line up with TRBD1. J gave up 4 bases and V 6 bases, and 7 bases lay outside the gene matches. CDR1 and CDR2 (germline): SQVTM, ANQGSEA. The CDR3 runs to 13 residues. DNA for the CDR3: TGCAGCGTCAATAGACAGGGGCCCACTGAAGCTTTCTTT. Encoded protein: CSVNRQGPTEAFF.

The chain combines TRBV19 with TRBJ1-4, with D perhaps matching TRBD1 (5 bases). Trimming stripped 3 bases from V and 7 bases from J, with 12 bases between. The CDR3 runs to 14 residues. CDR1 LNHDA and CDR2 SQIVND come from the germline V gene (reference sequence). As DNA, the CDR3 is TGTGCCAGTAGTATTGGGCAGGGTCGTGAAAAACTGTTTTTT. Amino acids: CASSIGQGREKLFF.

CDR3 sequence: CASSWGTSRETQYF. As DNA, the CDR3 is TGTGCCAGCAGCTGGGGGACTAGCAGGGAGACCCAGTACTTC. The J gene is TRBJ2-5, the V gene TRBV7-2, with 9 bases matching TRBD2. CDR1 is SGHTA, CDR2 FQGNSA, per germline. With V trimmed by 4 bases and J by 5 bases, 5 bases remained unmatched. The CDR3 length is 14 residues.

This clone was seen once. CDR3 region: CAWRSSGNGELFF. CDR3 nucleotide sequence: TGTGCCTGGAGAAGTTCGGGCAACGGGGAGCTGTTTTTT. This chain uses TRBV30 with TRBJ2-2; D unclear. V gave up 3 bases and J gave up 7 bases, with 12 bases separating them. This CDR3 comprises 13 residues. Germline CDR1 is GTSNPN and CDR2 is SVGIG (reference sequence).